Shown below are 3 T cell receptor beta chains from a single sample sequenced in a study of cytomegalovirus exposure and HLA in healthy donors. The PCR was carried out with 60 Vbeta primers and 13 Jbeta primers. TCRdb's table, derived via immunoSEQ multiplex PCR, lists solely in-frame clones and lacks some. The sample contains approximately 140,000 clones, more than 55% of which appear only once. Sample: PBMCs. These receptors all stem from a woman in her fifties or sixties in good health and CMV-seronegative.

The V and J genes are TRBV6-1 and TRBJ2-4; a possible D gene is TRBD1 (6 bases). CDR3 length equals 13 residues. The V end lost 7 bases, the J end lost 1 base, and 8 bases lay between the germline ends. Germline V CDR1 and CDR2: MNHNS, SASEGT. In DNA, the CDR3 is TGTGCCAGCACCACAGGGGCCAAAAACATTCAGTACTTC. This sequence encodes CASTTGAKNIQYF.

The table lists this clone with many counts. The chain links TRBV9 to TRBJ2-7, with 9 bases fitting TRBD2. Unmatched junction bases numbered 15, after V lost 4 bases and J lost 7 bases. The V gene's germline CDR1 is SGDLS and CDR2 YYNGEE. This CDR3 region has 16 residues. The CDR3 region has the DNA TGTGCCAGCAGCATGGGGCCGGGACTAGCAAGTGAAGAGCAGTACTTC. Translating it yields CASSMGPGLASEEQYF.

This clone came up a few times. CDR3: CASSRDYNQPQHF. For the CDR3, the DNA is TGTGCCAGCAGTCGAGATTACAATCAGCCCCAGCATTTT. This sequence joins TRBV28 and TRBJ1-5, with no clear D. The germline V and J ends were trimmed by 5 bases and 3 bases, with 8 bases remaining between them. The CDR3 has 13 amino acids. Per germline, CDR1 MDHEN and CDR2 SYDVKM.